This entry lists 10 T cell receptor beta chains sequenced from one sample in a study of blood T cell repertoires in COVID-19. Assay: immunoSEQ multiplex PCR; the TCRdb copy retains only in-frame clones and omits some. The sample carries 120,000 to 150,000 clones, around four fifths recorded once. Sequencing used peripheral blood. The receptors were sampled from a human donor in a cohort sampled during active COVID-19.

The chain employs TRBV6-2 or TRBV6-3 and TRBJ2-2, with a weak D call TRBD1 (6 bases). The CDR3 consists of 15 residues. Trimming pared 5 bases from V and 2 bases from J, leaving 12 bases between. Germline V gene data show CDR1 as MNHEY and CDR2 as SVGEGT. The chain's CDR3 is CASSLQGPNTGELFF. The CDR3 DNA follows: TGTGCCAGCAGTCTCCAGGGGCCAAACACCGGGGAGCTGTTTTTT.

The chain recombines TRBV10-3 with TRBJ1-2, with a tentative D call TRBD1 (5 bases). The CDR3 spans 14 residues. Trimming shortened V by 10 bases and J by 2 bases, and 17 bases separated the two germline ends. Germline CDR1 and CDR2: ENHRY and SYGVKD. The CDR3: CATGSGGTNYGYTF. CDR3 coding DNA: TGTGCCACCGGATCGGGGGGAACAAACTATGGCTACACCTTC.

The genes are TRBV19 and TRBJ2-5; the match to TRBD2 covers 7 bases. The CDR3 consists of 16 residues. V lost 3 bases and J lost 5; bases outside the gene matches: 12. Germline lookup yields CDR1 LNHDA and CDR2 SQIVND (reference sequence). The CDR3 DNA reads TGTGCCAGTAGTATTGGGGAGGGCCGTTCATGGGAGACCCAGTACTTC. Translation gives CASSIGEGRSWETQYF.

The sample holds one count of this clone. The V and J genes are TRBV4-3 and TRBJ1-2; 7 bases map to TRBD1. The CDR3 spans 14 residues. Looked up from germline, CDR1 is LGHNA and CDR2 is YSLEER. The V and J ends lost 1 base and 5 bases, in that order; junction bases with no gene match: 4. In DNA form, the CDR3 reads TGCGCCAGCAGCCAAGGGGCCAGGGGGTATGGCTACACCTTC. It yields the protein CASSQGARGYGYTF.

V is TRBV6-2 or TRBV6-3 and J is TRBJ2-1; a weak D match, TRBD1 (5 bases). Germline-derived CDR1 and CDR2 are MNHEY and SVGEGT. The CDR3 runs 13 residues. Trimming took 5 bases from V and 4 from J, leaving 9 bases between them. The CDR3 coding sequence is TGTGCCAGCAGTCCACAGGTTTACAATGAGCAGTTCTTC. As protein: CASSPQVYNEQFF.

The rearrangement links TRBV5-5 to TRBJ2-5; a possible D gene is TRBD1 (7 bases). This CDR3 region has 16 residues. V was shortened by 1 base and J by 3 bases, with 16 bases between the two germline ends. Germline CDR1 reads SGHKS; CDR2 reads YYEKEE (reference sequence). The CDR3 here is CASSLRGTVKEETQYF. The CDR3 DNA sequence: TGTGCCAGCAGCTTGCGGGGGACAGTTAAAGAAGAGACCCAGTACTTC.

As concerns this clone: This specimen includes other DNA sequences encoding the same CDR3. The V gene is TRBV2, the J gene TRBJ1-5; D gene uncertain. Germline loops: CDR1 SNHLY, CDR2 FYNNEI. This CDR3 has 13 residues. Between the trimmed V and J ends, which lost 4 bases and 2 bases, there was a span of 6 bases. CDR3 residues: CASSAEGNQPQHF. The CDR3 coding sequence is TGTGCCAGCAGTGCAGAGGGCAATCAGCCCCAGCATTTT. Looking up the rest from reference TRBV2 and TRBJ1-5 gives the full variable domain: EPEVTQTPSHQVTQMGQEVILRCVPISNHLYFYWYRQILGQKVEFLVSFYNNEISEKSEIFDDQFSVERPDGSNFTLKIRSTKLEDSAMYFCASSAEGNQPQHFGDGTRLSIL.

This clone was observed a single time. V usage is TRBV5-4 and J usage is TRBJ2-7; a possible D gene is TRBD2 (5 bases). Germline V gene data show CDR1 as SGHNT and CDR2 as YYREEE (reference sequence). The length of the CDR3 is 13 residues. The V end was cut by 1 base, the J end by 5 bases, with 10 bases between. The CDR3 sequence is CASSLRGGDEQYF. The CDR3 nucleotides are TGTGCCAGCAGCTTGCGCGGAGGCGACGAGCAGTACTTC.

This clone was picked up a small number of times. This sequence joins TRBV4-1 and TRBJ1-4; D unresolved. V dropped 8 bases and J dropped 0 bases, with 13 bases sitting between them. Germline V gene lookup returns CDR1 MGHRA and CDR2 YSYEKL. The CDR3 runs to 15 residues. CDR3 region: CASSQAGATNEKLFF. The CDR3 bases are TGCGCCAGCTCCCAGGCGGGTGCAACTAATGAAAAACTGTTTTTT.

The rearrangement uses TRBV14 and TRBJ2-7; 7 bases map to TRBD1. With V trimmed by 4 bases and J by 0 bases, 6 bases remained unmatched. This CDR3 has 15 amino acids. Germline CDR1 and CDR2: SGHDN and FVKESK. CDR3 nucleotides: TGTGCCAGCAGCCGAGCAACAGGGGCCTCCTACGAGCAGTACTTC. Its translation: CASSRATGASYEQYF.